This T cell receptor (beta chain) was captured by sequencing in a study of blood T cell repertoires in COVID-19. On the study more broadly: COVID-19 samples collected from the United States, Italy and Spain covered acute and convalescent phases. T cells, B-cell-depleted T cells, or PBMCs provided the cDNA or gDNA that served as material.

Germline V CDR1 and CDR2: MNHEY, SVGAGI. The germline V and J ends were trimmed by 1 base and 8 bases, with 14 bases remaining between them. This CDR3 region has 15 residues. Per the study methods: The authors estimated nucleated cell counts from reference gene primer amplification. Here immunoSEQ multiplex PCR was the method, and the copy in TCRdb shows in-frame clones only, minus some. That table supplies the V and J calls and clone size; D and trimming were determined from the DNA. The sample has approximately 160,000 clones; roughly 80% are singletons. This TCR was sampled from a woman at least 80 years old with acute or convalescent COVID-19. The sample consisted of peripheral blood. This sequence joins TRBV6-5 and TRBJ1-4, with a weak D call TRBD1 (5 bases). The CDR3 DNA is TGTGCCAGCAGTTACTTCAGGGAGGGAGAGGAAAAACTGTTTTTT. Translating gives CASSYFREGEEKLFF.